A single sample gave rise to the 31 T cell receptor beta chains below, sequenced in a study of blood T cell repertoires in COVID-19. Profiling relied on immunoSEQ multiplex PCR, and the TCRdb table lists in-frame clones only, not all of them. The sample records more than 150,000 clones, over 70% being singletons. The sequencing sample was made of peripheral blood. The receptors were sampled from a man in his sixties with acute or convalescent COVID-19.

The count of this clone is one. The rearrangement links TRBV3-1 (or the pseudogene TRBV3-2) to TRBJ2-1, with TRBD2 matching over 11 bases. Germline V gives CDR1 LGHDT, CDR2 YNNKEL (reference sequence). J lost 1 base, V lost 2 bases, and 4 bases had no gene match. This CDR3 has 17 residues. The CDR3 DNA reads TGTGCCAGCAGCCAAATAGCGGGGGGGCGATCCTACAATGAGCAGTTCTTC. Residues: CASSQIAGGRSYNEQFF.

This rearrangement joins TRBV7-6 to TRBJ1-6, with D maybe TRBD1 (5 bases). V was clipped by 2 bases and J by 7 bases, with 15 bases between them. Germline assignment: CDR1 SGHVS and CDR2 FNYEAQ. The CDR3 length is 16 residues. The CDR3, as DNA: TGTGCCAGCAGCTTAAATTCAAGAGCAGGGAATTCACCCCTCCACTTT. Translation gives CASSLNSRAGNSPLHF.

The chain has TRBV5-5 and TRBJ1-3; 7 bases are a match to TRBD1. Germline V gene sequence: CDR1 SGHKS, CDR2 YYEKEE (reference sequence). V lost 0 bases to trimming and J lost 4 bases; unmatched junction nucleotides: 4. The CDR3 consists of 15 residues. CDR3 amino acids: CASSLEGGNGNTIYF. The CDR3 DNA is TGTGCCAGCAGCTTGGAAGGGGGCAACGGAAACACCATATATTTT.

The chain employs TRBV2 and TRBJ2-3; 9 bases align to TRBD2. The CDR3 has 14 residues. J was trimmed by 6 bases and V by 6 bases; bases with no gene match: 7. Germline CDR1 and CDR2: SNHLY and FYNNEI. The CDR3 coding sequence is TGTGCCAGCAGCGAGGGCGGGGGGGCGGATACGCAGTATTTT. Its translation: CASSEGGGADTQYF.

This chain joins TRBV27 and TRBJ1-1; possible D gene TRBD1, 6 bases. The CDR3 consists of 14 residues. V gave up 6 bases and J gave up 1 base, with 12 bases separating them. Per the germline V gene, CDR1 is MNHEY and CDR2 is SMNVEV (reference sequence). The CDR3 nucleotides read TGTGCCAGCAGGCAACAGGGCCCGAACACTGAAGCTTTCTTT. Translation gives CASRQQGPNTEAFF.

The chain joins TRBV7-3 to TRBJ2-1; a weak D match, TRBD2 (5 bases). From germline, CDR1 is SGHTA and CDR2 FQGTGA. The CDR3 spans 16 residues. V dropped 0 bases and J dropped 2 bases, with 11 bases sitting between them. The CDR3 coding sequence is TGTGCCAGCAGCTTAACGCTGAGCGGCCCCTACAATGAGCAGTTCTTC. This encodes CASSLTLSGPYNEQFF. Combining the CDR3 with reference TRBV7-3 and TRBJ2-1 gives the whole variable domain GAGVSQTPSNKVTEKGKYVELRCDPISGHTALYWYRQSLGQGPEFLIYFQGTGAADDSGLPNDRFFAVRPEGSVSTLKIQRTERGDSAVYLCASSLTLSGPYNEQFFGPGTRLTVL.

This chain joins TRBV7-2 and TRBJ2-3; a weak D match, TRBD1 (7 bases). V was clipped by 6 bases and J by 0 bases, with 13 bases between them. The CDR3 covers 15 residues. Germline CDR1 and CDR2: SGHTA and FQGNSA. The DNA for the CDR3 is TGTGCCAGCAGGCGGGACAGACCTAGCACAGATACGCAGTATTTT. Its protein is CASRRDRPSTDTQYF.

The rearrangement uses TRBV29-1 and TRBJ2-1; a weak D match, TRBD2 (6 bases). Germline V gene sequence: CDR1 SQVTM, CDR2 ANQGSEA. V dropped 6 bases and J dropped 15 bases, with 15 bases sitting between them. The CDR3 totals 10 residues. The CDR3 region is CSVEGDGRFF. CDR3 coding DNA: TGCAGCGTCGAGGGAGACGGGAGGTTCTTC.

The rearrangement uses TRBV27 and TRBJ1-1; TRBD1 agrees at 7 bases. Germline-derived CDR1 and CDR2 are MNHEY and SMNVEV (reference sequence). The CDR3 sequence is 17 residues long. V shed 4 bases, J shed 4 bases, and the junction held 15 bases outside the gene matches. The CDR3: CASSSTLTGMLSTEAFF. DNA for the CDR3: TGTGCCAGCAGTTCGACGCTGACAGGGATGTTGAGCACTGAAGCTTTCTTT.

The chain couples TRBV24-1 to TRBJ2-1; 9 bases fit TRBD1. From germline, CDR1 is KGHDR and CDR2 SFDVKD. The CDR3 spans 15 residues. Trimming cost V 2 bases and J 7 bases; bases outside gene matches: 5. The CDR3 loop is CATSDWTGDLNEQFF. The CDR3 coding sequence is TGTGCCACCAGTGATTGGACAGGGGACTTGAATGAGCAGTTCTTC.

The V call is TRBV9, the J call TRBJ1-2; TRBD1 aligns across 8 bases. The CDR3 sequence is 15 residues long. V lost 3 bases to trimming and J lost 5 bases; unmatched junction nucleotides: 9. The germline CDR1 and CDR2 sequences are SGDLS and YYNGEE. CDR3 sequence reads: CASSAQLDRAYGYTF. Written as DNA, the CDR3 is TGTGCCAGCAGCGCCCAGTTGGACAGGGCGTATGGCTACACCTTC.

The V and J genes are TRBV7-2 and TRBJ1-6; maybe TRBD1 (5 bases). The V and J ends lost 1 base and 7 bases respectively, with 11 bases between them. This CDR3 spans 15 amino acids. Germline V gene data show CDR1 as SGHTA and CDR2 as FQGNSA. In DNA, the CDR3 is TGTGCCAGCAGCTTAGTAGCGGGGGTCAATTCACCCCTCCACTTT. This codes for CASSLVAGVNSPLHF.

The chain is built from TRBV5-8 and TRBJ2-1; D possibly corresponds to TRBD2 (5 bases). The germline V gene encodes CDR1 SGHTS and CDR2 YDEGEE. CDR3 length: 16 amino acids. Trimming removed 0 bases from V and 5 bases from J, with 15 bases in between. The CDR3, as DNA: TGTGCCAGCAGCTTGGAGGAGGATTTGCAGGACAATGAGCAGTTCTTC. It yields the protein CASSLEEDLQDNEQFF.

This chain connects TRBV19 to TRBJ2-1; D remains unclear. CDR1 and CDR2 (germline): LNHDA, SQIVND (reference sequence). The length of the CDR3 is 16 residues. The ends were cut back, 5 bases at V and 4 bases at J, with 18 bases in the middle. The CDR3 region is CASSEDREYLYNEQFF. The CDR3 region has the DNA TGTGCCAGTAGTGAAGATAGAGAGTACTTATACAATGAGCAGTTCTTC.

V is TRBV30 and J is TRBJ2-1; TRBD2 aligns across 14 bases. CDR3 size: 17 residues. V gave up 3 bases and J gave up 7 bases; unmatched junction bases: 11. Germline CDR1 and CDR2: GTSNPN and SVGIG (reference sequence). The CDR3 loop reads CAWRSLQGLAGDNEQFF. CDR3 DNA sequence: TGTGCCTGGAGGTCACTTCAGGGACTAGCGGGAGATAATGAGCAGTTCTTC.

In DNA form, the CDR3 reads TGCAGCGTTGATAATTTCGGGATACCTTACAATGAGCAGTTCTTC. Its protein is CSVDNFGIPYNEQFF. The gene calls are TRBV29-1 and TRBJ2-1; D is possibly TRBD2 (5 bases). Germline V gene lookup returns CDR1 SQVTM and CDR2 ANQGSEA. The germline V and J ends were trimmed by 3 bases and 4 bases, with 16 bases remaining between them. CDR3 length: 15 amino acids.

This clone has only a few counts. The chain joins TRBV4-2 to TRBJ2-3; the match to TRBD2 covers 9 bases. The V and J ends lost 1 base and 4 bases, in that order; junction bases with no gene match: 12. Germline-derived CDR1 and CDR2 are LGHNA and YNFKEQ. CDR3 size: 18 residues. CDR3 DNA: TGTGCCAGCAGCCAAGGTCCCCCGGGCGGGAGGGTGGCAGATACGCAGTATTTT. Residues: CASSQGPPGGRVADTQYF.

The chain carries TRBV5-8 and TRBJ1-2; no firm D call. Deletions cut 2 bases from V and 1 base from J, with 15 bases between. CDR1 and CDR2 from the germline V gene are SGHTS and YDEGEE. This CDR3 is built from 16 residues. As DNA, the CDR3 is TGTGCCAGCAGCTTCGCTGGAGTTGGAGTTAACTATGGCTACACCTTC. It translates to CASSFAGVGVNYGYTF.

V gene TRBV19 combines with J gene TRBJ2-3; TRBD2 matches 7 bases. J lost 6 bases, V lost 7 bases, and 7 bases had no gene match. This CDR3 is 13 amino acids long. Germline V gene lookup returns CDR1 LNHDA and CDR2 SQIVND (reference sequence). DNA for the CDR3: TGTGCCAGTACGGTGGGGGGGGTGGATACGCAGTATTTT. Its translation is CASTVGGVDTQYF. Full variable domain (remainder filled in from reference TRBV19 and TRBJ2-3): DGGITQSPKYLFRKEGQNVTLSCEQNLNHDAMYWYRQDPGQGLRLIYYSQIVNDFQKGDIAEGYSVSREKKESFPLTVTSAQKNPTAFYLCASTVGGVDTQYFGPGTRLTVL.

This chain's CDR3 is CASSERGNEQFF. For the CDR3, the DNA is TGTGCCAGCAGTGAAAGGGGCAATGAGCAGTTCTTC. This chain uses TRBV2 with TRBJ2-1; maybe TRBD1 (5 bases). CDR3 length: 12 residues. From germline, CDR1 is SNHLY and CDR2 FYNNEI. V lost 2 bases and J 6 bases, leaving 5 bases between the germline ends.

The V gene is TRBV10-3, the J gene TRBJ1-1; D not certain. This CDR3 spans 12 amino acids. Germline V gives CDR1 ENHRY, CDR2 SYGVKD. V shed 2 bases and J shed 13 bases, with 14 bases lying between them. In nucleotides, the CDR3 is TGTGCCATCAGTGAGAGACCTCCAGCGGGTTTCTTT. Protein sequence: CAISERPPAGFF.

This chain links TRBV19 with TRBJ1-5; possible D gene TRBD1, 5 bases. The CDR3 has 15 amino acids. With 1 base removed from V and 4 bases from J, the gap between germline ends came to 11 bases. Per the germline V gene, CDR1 is LNHDA and CDR2 is SQIVND (reference sequence). CDR3 DNA sequence: TGTGCCAGTAGTATAGGCCAGGGCCCAAATCAGCCCCAGCATTTT. This translates into CASSIGQGPNQPQHF.

The chain links TRBV19 to TRBJ2-3, with 11 bases aligning to TRBD1. CDR1 and CDR2 from the germline V gene are LNHDA and SQIVND (reference sequence). V was pared by 8 bases and J by 4 bases, with 5 bases of the junction left unmatched. The CDR3 length is 14 residues. The DNA for the CDR3 is TGTGCCAGTCGGGACAGGGGGAGGGCAGATACGCAGTATTTT. It yields the protein CASRDRGRADTQYF.

The rearrangement uses TRBV4-2 and TRBJ1-4, with D possibly being TRBD1 (6 bases). Germline V gene sequence: CDR1 LGHNA, CDR2 YNFKEQ. Trimming took off 2 bases at V and 7 bases at J, with 14 bases between the two ends. The CDR3 covers 15 residues. DNA for the CDR3: TGTGCCAGCAGCCAAAACGGGGGGGCCAGTGAAAAACTGTTTTTT. Translated: CASSQNGGASEKLFF.

The rearrangement uses TRBV14 and TRBJ2-5; D gene unclear. Germline V gene data show CDR1 as SGHDN and CDR2 as FVKESK. Trimming removed 2 bases from V and 6 bases from J, with 13 bases in between. The CDR3 consists of 14 residues. The CDR3 coding sequence is TGTGCCAGCAGCCAACTTCCCAGGCCGAAGACCCAGTACTTC. It is translated as CASSQLPRPKTQYF. Based on the CDR3 plus reference TRBV14 and TRBJ2-5, the full variable domain is EAGVTQFPSHSVIEKGQTVTLRCDPISGHDNLYWYRRVMGKEIKFLLHFVKESKQDESGMPNNRFLAERTGGTYSTLKVQPAELEDSGVYFCASSQLPRPKTQYFGPGTRLLVL.

The chain couples TRBV6-2 or TRBV6-3 to TRBJ2-7, with a weak D call TRBD2 (6 bases). The germline gives CDR1 MNHEY, CDR2 SVGEGT. The V and J ends lost 2 bases and 0 bases respectively, with 8 bases between them. The CDR3 extends over 14 amino acids. In DNA form, the CDR3 reads TGTGCCAGCAGTTACCCGGGGGTCTCCTACGAGCAGTACTTC. It translates to CASSYPGVSYEQYF.

This clone was detected a few times. The DNA of the CDR3 is TGTGCCAGCAGTTACGGCGGGATAGAGACCCAGTACTTC. As protein: CASSYGGIETQYF. The V and J genes are TRBV6-5 and TRBJ2-5; weak D call: TRBD2 (6 bases). V was cut by 2 bases and J by 4 bases, with 8 bases left in between. This CDR3 contains 13 residues. CDR1 is MNHEY and CDR2 is SVGAGI in the germline V gene.

V usage is TRBV28 and J usage is TRBJ1-2; 7 bases map to TRBD1. Germline-derived CDR1 and CDR2 are MDHEN and SYDVKM. Trimming at V came to 3 bases and at J to 4 bases, leaving 8 bases not matched to a gene. The CDR3 has 15 residues. The DNA of the CDR3 is TGTGCCAGCAGTTTTTTCGTGGGACAGAGCTATGGCTACACCTTC. It is translated as CASSFFVGQSYGYTF.

Only a few counts were recorded for this clone. The rearrangement links TRBV5-5 to TRBJ1-5; D perhaps matches TRBD1 (5 bases). The CDR3 runs to 14 residues. Per germline, CDR1 SGHKS and CDR2 YYEKEE (reference sequence). Trimming took off 5 bases at V and 5 bases at J, with 14 bases between the two ends. The CDR3 nucleotides are TGTGCCAGCAGGTTCCTGGGGGGTGATCAGCCCCAGCATTTT. Amino acid sequence: CASRFLGGDQPQHF.

V is TRBV12-3 or TRBV12-4 and J is TRBJ1-2; 8 bases line up with TRBD1. This CDR3 has 13 amino acids. V lost 7 bases and J lost 3; bases outside the gene matches: 4. The CDR3 protein is CASTKDRDYGYTF. CDR3 coding DNA: TGTGCCAGCACCAAGGACAGGGACTATGGCTACACCTTC.

V gene TRBV7-6 combines with J gene TRBJ1-3; D gene ambiguous. The CDR3 totals 15 residues. Germline CDR1 is SGHVS and CDR2 is FNYEAQ. V lost 2 bases and J 2 bases, leaving 10 bases between the germline ends. The CDR3: CASSLSREPGNTIYF. CDR3 bases: TGTGCCAGCAGCTTATCTCGGGAACCTGGAAACACCATATATTTT. Combining the CDR3 with reference TRBV7-6 and TRBJ1-3 gives the whole variable domain GAGVSQSPRYKVTKRGQDVALRCDPISGHVSLYWYRQALGQGPEFLTYFNYEAQQDKSGLPNDRFSAERPEGSISTLTIQRTEQRDSAMYRCASSLSREPGNTIYFGEGSWLTVV.